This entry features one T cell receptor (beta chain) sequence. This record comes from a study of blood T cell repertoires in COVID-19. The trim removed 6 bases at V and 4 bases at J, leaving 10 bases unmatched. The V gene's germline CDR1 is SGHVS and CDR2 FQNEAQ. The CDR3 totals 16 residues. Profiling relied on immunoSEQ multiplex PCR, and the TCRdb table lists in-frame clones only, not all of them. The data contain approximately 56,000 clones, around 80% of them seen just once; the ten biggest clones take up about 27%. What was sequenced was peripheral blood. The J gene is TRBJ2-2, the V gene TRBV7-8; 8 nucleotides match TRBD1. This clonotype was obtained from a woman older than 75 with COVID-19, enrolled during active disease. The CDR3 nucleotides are TGTGCCAGCAGACTATCAGGGGGCGCCGTCACCGGGGAGCTGTTTTTT. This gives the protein CASRLSGGAVTGELFF. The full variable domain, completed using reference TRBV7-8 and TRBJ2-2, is GAGVSQSPRYKVAKRGQDVALRCDPISGHVSLFWYQQALGQGPEFLTYFQNEAQLDKSGLPSDRFFAERPEGSVSTLKIQRTQQEDSAVYLCASRLSGGAVTGELFFGEGSRLTVL.